The T cell receptor (beta chain) under discussion was sequenced for a study of cytomegalovirus exposure and HLA in healthy donors. Study details: For the roughly 390 genotyped donors, about 81% fell within the Caucasian-associated ancestry cluster.

The PCR employed 60 Vbeta primers together with 13 Jbeta primers. This table comes from immunoSEQ multiplex PCR, and its TCRdb copy is limited to in-frame clones, with some not included. The data show fewer than 200,000 clones, about three quarters seen once. Deletions cut 4 bases from V and 2 bases from J, with 15 bases between. CDR1 is MNHNY, CDR2 SVGAGI, per germline (reference sequence). The CDR3 totals 15 residues. Note on this clone: Its antigen is unknown.

Points from the study as a whole: In a later analysis, HLA-associated TCR beta chains were more clonally expanded than equally common others. Indistinguishable V segments, including TRBV6-2 and TRBV6-3, were excluded.

As for the donors, each was a healthy bone marrow donor. This TCR derives from a woman between 35 and 50 years old in good health and CMV-seropositive. V usage is TRBV6-6 and J usage is TRBJ2-7, with D maybe TRBD1 (5 bases). The material sequenced was PBMCs. The CDR3 sequence: CASSSDSLTPYEQYF. In DNA form, the CDR3 reads TGTGCCAGCAGTTCCGACAGCCTGACCCCCTACGAGCAGTACTTC.